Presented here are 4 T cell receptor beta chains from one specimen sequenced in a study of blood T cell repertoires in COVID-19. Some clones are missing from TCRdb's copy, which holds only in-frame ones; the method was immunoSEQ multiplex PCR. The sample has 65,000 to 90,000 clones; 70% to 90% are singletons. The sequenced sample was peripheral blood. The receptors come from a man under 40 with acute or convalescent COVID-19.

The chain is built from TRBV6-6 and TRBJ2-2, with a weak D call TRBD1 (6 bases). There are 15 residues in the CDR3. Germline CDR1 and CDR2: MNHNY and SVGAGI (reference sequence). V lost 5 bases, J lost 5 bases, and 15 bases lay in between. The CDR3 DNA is TGTGCCAGCAGTCGACAGGTTTCCGTTACCGGGGAGCTGTTTTTT. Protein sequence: CASSRQVSVTGELFF.

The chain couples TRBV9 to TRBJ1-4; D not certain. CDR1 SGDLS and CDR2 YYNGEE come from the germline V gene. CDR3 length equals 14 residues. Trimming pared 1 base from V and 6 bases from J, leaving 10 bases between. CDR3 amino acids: CASSVRDDYEKLFF. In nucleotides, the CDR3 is TGTGCCAGCAGCGTACGGGATGATTATGAAAAACTGTTTTTT.

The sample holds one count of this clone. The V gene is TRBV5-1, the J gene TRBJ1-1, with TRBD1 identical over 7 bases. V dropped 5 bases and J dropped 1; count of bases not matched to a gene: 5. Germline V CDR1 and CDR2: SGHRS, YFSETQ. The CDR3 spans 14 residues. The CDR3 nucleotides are TGCGCCAGCAGATCAGGGACAGCGAACACTGAAGCTTTCTTT. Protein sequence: CASRSGTANTEAFF.

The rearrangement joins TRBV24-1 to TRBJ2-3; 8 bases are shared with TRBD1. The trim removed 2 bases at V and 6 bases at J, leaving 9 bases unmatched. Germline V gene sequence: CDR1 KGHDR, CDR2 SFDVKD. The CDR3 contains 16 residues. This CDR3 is CATSDSGTGPVDTQYF. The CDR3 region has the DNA TGTGCCACCAGTGATTCCGGGACAGGTCCGGTTGATACGCAGTATTTT.